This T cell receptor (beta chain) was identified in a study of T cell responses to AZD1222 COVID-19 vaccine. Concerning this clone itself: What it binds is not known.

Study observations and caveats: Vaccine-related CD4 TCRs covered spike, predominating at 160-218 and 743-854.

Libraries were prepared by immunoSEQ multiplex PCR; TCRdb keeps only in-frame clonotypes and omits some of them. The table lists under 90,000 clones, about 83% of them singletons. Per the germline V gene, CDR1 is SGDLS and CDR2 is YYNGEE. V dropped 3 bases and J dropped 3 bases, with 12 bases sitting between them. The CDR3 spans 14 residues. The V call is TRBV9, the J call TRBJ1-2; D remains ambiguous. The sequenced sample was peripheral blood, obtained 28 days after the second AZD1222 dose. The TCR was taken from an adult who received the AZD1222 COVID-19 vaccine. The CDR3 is CASSATWWDYGYTF. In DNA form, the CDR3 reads TGTGCCAGCAGCGCCACCTGGTGGGACTATGGCTACACCTTC.